This T cell receptor beta chain came from a study of CD8+ T cells in alopecia areata. Worth noting for this clone: As yet, its antigen is unknown.

Germline lookup yields CDR1 MGHRA and CDR2 YSYEKL. The CDR3 length is 15 residues. V gave up 3 bases and J gave up 5 bases, with 14 bases separating them. It was cDNA, reverse transcribed from extracted RNA, that served as the sequencing template. Sequencing was performed with immunoSEQ multiplex PCR; in TCRdb, only in-frame clones are kept and a portion is missing. This sample has approximately 150,000 clones; 50% to 75% occur once, and the top ten carry 16%. Study observations and caveats: Only a single nonresponder existed, so baseline CD8+ expansion links stay unclear.

This sample's treatment: oral pan-JAK inhibitor, 5-10 mg twice daily. This clonotype was obtained from a human donor with alopecia areata. The rearrangement uses TRBV4-1 and TRBJ1-5; TRBD1 is a possible D gene (6 bases). The sample was CD4+ T cells sorted from blood, taken between weeks 55 and 65, from a patient treated with tofacitinib. The CDR3 region has the DNA TGCGCCAGCAGCCAGTGGGGGCAGACTTATCAGCCCCAGCATTTT. Its translation: CASSQWGQTYQPQHF.